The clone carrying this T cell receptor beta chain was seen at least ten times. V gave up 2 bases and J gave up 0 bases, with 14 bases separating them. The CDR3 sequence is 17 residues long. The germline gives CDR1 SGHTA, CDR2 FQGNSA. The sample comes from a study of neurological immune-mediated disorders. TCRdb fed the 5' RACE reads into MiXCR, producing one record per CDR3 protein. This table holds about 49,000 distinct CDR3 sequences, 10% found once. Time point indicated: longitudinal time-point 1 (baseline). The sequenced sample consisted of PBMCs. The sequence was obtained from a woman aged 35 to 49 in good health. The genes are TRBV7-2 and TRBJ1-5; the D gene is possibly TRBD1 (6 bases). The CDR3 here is CASSLSRGESSNQPQHF. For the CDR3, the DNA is TGTGCCAGCAGCTTAAGCAGGGGTGAATCTAGCAATCAGCCCCAGCATTTT. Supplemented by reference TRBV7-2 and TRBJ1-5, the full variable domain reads GAGVSQSPSNKVTEKGKDVELRCDPISGHTALYWYRQSLGQGLEFLIYFQGNSAPDKSGLPSDRFSAERTGGSVSTLTIQRTQQEDSAVYLCASSLSRGESSNQPQHFGDGTRLSIL.